This T cell receptor beta chain derives from a study of cytomegalovirus exposure and HLA in healthy donors. About this clone: What it binds is not known. Within the sample, other DNA sequences also encode this same CDR3.

The CDR3 sequence is 15 residues long. CDR1 and CDR2 from the germline V gene are SGHVS and FQNEAQ. Trimming shortened V by 5 bases and J by 2 bases, and 13 bases separated the two germline ends. PCR employed 60 Vbeta and 13 Jbeta primers. The repertoire was sequenced with immunoSEQ multiplex PCR; TCRdb's copy has only in-frame clones and lacks some. The profile shows 120,000 or so clones, over 70% of them singletons. Study-wide points: Prediction of most subjects' HLA-A and HLA-B alleles by TCR beta sequences was reportedly accurate.

The V and J genes are TRBV7-8 and TRBJ1-5; a weak D match, TRBD1 (6 bases). Sequences were obtained from PBMCs. The sequence was collected from a woman between 40 and 55 years old in good health and CMV-seronegative. The DNA of the CDR3 is TGTGCCAGCAGCCAACAGGGTGTGGGCAATCAGCCCCAGCATTTT. It codes for CASSQQGVGNQPQHF.